This record looks at one TCR beta chain sequence and its context. Trimming removed 0 bases from V and 2 bases from J, with 12 bases in between. Germline assignment: CDR1 SGHDT and CDR2 YYEEEE. This CDR3 comprises 17 residues. The table came from immunoSEQ multiplex PCR; TCRdb's copy has only in-frame clones and leaves some out. The sample lists 250,000 to 300,000 clones, about 90% occurring once. It was during active infection that Seattle patients were enrolled and then longitudinally followed. The sample belongs to a study of blood T cell repertoires in COVID-19. Turning to the study itself: The samples span acute and convalescent COVID-19 from the United States, Italy and Spain. PBMCs, B-cell-depleted T cells, or T cells provided the cDNA or gDNA that made up the material.

This sequence was found in a woman between 45 and 60 years old with COVID-19, enrolled during active disease. The sequencing input was peripheral blood. The V call is TRBV5-6, the J call TRBJ1-6; tentative D call: TRBD1 (5 bases). In nucleotides, the CDR3 is TGTGCCAGCAGCTTGGTAGGGGCCTCCCCCTATAATTCACCCCTCCACTTT. It encodes CASSLVGASPYNSPLHF.